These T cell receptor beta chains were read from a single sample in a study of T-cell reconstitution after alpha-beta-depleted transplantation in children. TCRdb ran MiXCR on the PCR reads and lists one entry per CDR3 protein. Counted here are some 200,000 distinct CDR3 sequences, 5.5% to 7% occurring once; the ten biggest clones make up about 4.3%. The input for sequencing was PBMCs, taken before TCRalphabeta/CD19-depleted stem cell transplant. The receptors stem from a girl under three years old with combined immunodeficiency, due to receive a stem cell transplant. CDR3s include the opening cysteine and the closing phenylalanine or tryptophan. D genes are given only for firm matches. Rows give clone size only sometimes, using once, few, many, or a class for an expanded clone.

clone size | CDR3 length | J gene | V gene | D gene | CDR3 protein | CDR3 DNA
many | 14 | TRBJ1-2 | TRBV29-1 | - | CSVAPVDSYYGYTF | TGCAGCGTTGCTCCTGTAGACAGCTACTATGGCTACACCTTC
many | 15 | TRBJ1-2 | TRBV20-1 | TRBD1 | CSAMIQGAFNYGYTF | TGCAGTGCTATGATTCAGGGGGCGTTTAACTATGGCTACACCTTC
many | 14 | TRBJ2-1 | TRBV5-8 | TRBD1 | CASSLPGQYNEQFF | TGTGCCAGCAGCTTACCGGGACAGTACAATGAGCAGTTCTTC
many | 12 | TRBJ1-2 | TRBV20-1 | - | CSASDLDYGYTF | TGCAGTGCCTCGGATCTGGACTATGGCTACACCTTC
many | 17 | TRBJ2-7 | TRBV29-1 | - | CSVEGLDSLSGYYEQYF | TGCAGCGTTGAAGGATTGGACAGTCTCTCGGGTTACTACGAGCAGTACTTC
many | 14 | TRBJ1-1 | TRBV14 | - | CASSQGLMNTEAFF | TGTGCCAGCAGTCAAGGGCTAATGAACACTGAAGCTTTCTTT
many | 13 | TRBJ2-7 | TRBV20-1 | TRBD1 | CSARDQGDYEQYF | TGCAGTGCTAGAGATCAGGGGGACTACGAGCAGTACTTC
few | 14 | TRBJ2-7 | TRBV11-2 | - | CASSLANTRYEQYF | TGTGCCAGCAGCTTAGCGAACACACGCTACGAGCAGTACTTC
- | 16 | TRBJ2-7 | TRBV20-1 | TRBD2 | CSARAHLGAGAYEQYF | TGCAGTGCTAGAGCCCACCTAGGAGCGGGAGCCTACGAGCAGTACTTC
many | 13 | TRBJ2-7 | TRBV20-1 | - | CSARSGIPYEQYF | TGCAGTGCTAGATCCGGGATCCCCTACGAGCAGTACTTC
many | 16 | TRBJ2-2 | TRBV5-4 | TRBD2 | CASSEGLAGFTGELFF | TGTGCCAGCAGCGAAGGACTAGCGGGATTTACCGGGGAGCTGTTTTTT
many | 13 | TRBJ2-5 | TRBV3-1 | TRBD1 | CASTLTGMETQYF | TGTGCCAGCACCCTGACAGGGATGGAGACCCAGTACTTC
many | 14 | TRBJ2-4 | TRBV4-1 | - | CASSQQGRPRIQYF | TGCGCCAGCAGCCAACAGGGAAGGCCACGCATTCAGTACTTC
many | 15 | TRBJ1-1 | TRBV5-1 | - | CASSPSRGGVAEAFF | TGCGCCAGCAGCCCATCGCGGGGGGGCGTTGCTGAAGCTTTCTTT